This T cell receptor (beta chain) was sequenced for a study of T cells in women clearing cervical HPV infection. Looking at the study overall: Cases were women with histologically confirmed HPV16-related CIN3 or worse, including a couple of invasive cancers. Case blood was drawn a median around 150 days after lesion detection. General study results and limits: CIN3+ cases had significantly higher TCR repertoire richness than controls, but evenness did not differ.

The assay was immunoSEQ multiplex PCR, and TCRdb's table has in-frame clones only and misses some. This sample's clone table lists under 35,000 clones. Looked up from germline, CDR1 is SNHLY and CDR2 is FYNNEI. The CDR3 contains 15 residues. HPV was found by MY09/MY11 PCR and dot-blot genotyping. Points on this clone: Antigen specificity is unknown. Sequencing ends 3 residues short of the CDR3 end; the germline J gene provides the rest.

This clonotype was obtained from a woman between 18 and 70 years old with a cervical HPV16 infection that either progressed to CIN3+ or cleared (not recorded which). The chain is built from TRBV2 and TRBJ1-2; D gene ambiguous. Sequencing was performed on blood buffy coat. The CDR3 DNA, read in part, is TGTGCCAGCACGGGAAGGTCCGGGGTAGTCGGCGGC. This sequence encodes CASTGRSGVVGG. The full CDR3 protein is CASTGRSGVVGGYTF.